This passage covers 11 T cell receptor beta chains from one sample sequenced in a study of early T cells in non-severe SARS-CoV-2 infection. MiXCR was run by TCRdb on the 5' RACE reads, yielding one entry per CDR3 protein. The sample lists about 46,000 distinct CDR3 sequences, about 5.2% seen once, with 5% to 6.5% in the top ten. Sequencing was performed on whole blood, taken at baseline. The receptors here all came from an adult who was a healthcare worker with PCR-confirmed SARS-CoV-2 infection or an uninfected control (not recorded which).

This clonotype was observed many times. V gene TRBV7-3 combines with J gene TRBJ1-2; 8 nucleotides match TRBD1. This CDR3 contains 16 residues. J lost 4 bases, V lost 4 bases, and 11 bases had no gene match. Germline V gene sequence: CDR1 SGHTA, CDR2 FQGTGA. DNA of the CDR3: TGTGCCAGCAGCTCTGTGGCAGGGGGCTCGACCTATGGCTACACCTTC. Its translation: CASSSVAGGSTYGYTF. The full variable domain, with the rest looked up from reference TRBV7-3 and TRBJ1-2, is GAGVSQTPSNKVTEKGKYVELRCDPISGHTALYWYRQSLGQGPEFLIYFQGTGAADDSGLPNDRFFAVRPEGSVSTLKIQRTERGDSAVYLCASSSVAGGSTYGYTFGSGTRLTVV.

V usage is TRBV29-1 and J usage is TRBJ2-3, with D possibly TRBD1 on 5 matching bases. The CDR3 spans 15 residues. With 3 bases removed from V and 0 bases from J, the gap between germline ends came to 13 bases. Germline CDR1 reads SQVTM; CDR2 reads ANQGSEA. The chain's CDR3 is CSVEFQGPSTDTQYF. The DNA for the CDR3 is TGCAGCGTTGAGTTTCAGGGTCCTAGCACAGATACGCAGTATTTT.

This chain connects TRBV2 to TRBJ2-1; 9 bases line up with TRBD2. Germline V gives CDR1 SNHLY, CDR2 FYNNEI. The trim removed 7 bases at V and 7 bases at J, leaving 5 bases unmatched. This CDR3 contains 13 residues. DNA for the CDR3: TGTGCCAGCACGGCTAGCGGGACGAATGAGCAGTTCTTC. Translation gives CASTASGTNEQFF.

The sample holds many counts of this clonotype. The chain carries TRBV28 and TRBJ2-3; a possible D gene is TRBD2 (5 bases). The germline V gene encodes CDR1 MDHEN and CDR2 SYDVKM. The germline V and J ends were trimmed by 3 bases and 4 bases, with 20 bases remaining between them. The CDR3 is 17 amino acids. The CDR3 bases are TGTGCCAGCAGTTTCCCACGGGAAGGGTCCGACGCAGATACGCAGTATTTT. It is translated as CASSFPREGSDADTQYF. Supplemented by reference TRBV28 and TRBJ2-3, the full variable domain reads DVKVTQSSRYLVKRTGEKVFLECVQDMDHENMFWYRQDPGLGLRLIYFSYDVKMKEKGDIPEGYSVSREKKERFSLILESASTNQTSMYLCASSFPREGSDADTQYFGPGTRLTVL.

This clonotype occurred once. The chain couples TRBV18 to TRBJ1-4, with 12 nucleotides matching TRBD1. Looked up from germline, CDR1 is KGHSH and CDR2 is LQKENI. Unmatched junction bases numbered 4, after V lost 3 bases and J lost 2 bases. The length of the CDR3 is 17 residues. CDR3 sequence (DNA): TGTGCCAGCTCACCTCCGGGACAGGGGGCCACTAATGAAAAACTGTTTTTT. Its translation: CASSPPGQGATNEKLFF.

In this sample, this clonotype turned up many times. At one boundary the junction diverges from the germline segment, which might be a read error. The V call is TRBV29-1, the J call TRBJ2-2; D gene ambiguous. The CDR3 length is 13 residues. CDR1 and CDR2 from the germline V gene are SQVTM and ANQGSEA. CDR3 DNA sequence: TGCAGCGTCGAAGTGGAGAACACCGGGGAGCTGTTTTTT. The encoded protein is CSVEVENTGELFF.

This clonotype was recorded many times. The chain couples TRBV9 to TRBJ2-1, with 8 bases lining up with TRBD1. CDR1 and CDR2 (germline): SGDLS, YYNGEE. The CDR3 loop spans 17 amino acids. With V trimmed by 4 bases and J by 4 bases, 13 bases remained unmatched. The CDR3 coding sequence is TGTGCCAGCAGCACGGAATCTACGACAGGGGCGTACAATGAGCAGTTCTTC. Residues: CASSTESTTGAYNEQFF.

The V gene is TRBV6-1, the J gene TRBJ1-5; no definite D call. Germline V gives CDR1 MNHNS, CDR2 SASEGT. The CDR3 has 13 residues. The V and J ends lost 1 base and 6 bases respectively, with 7 bases between them. This chain's CDR3 is CASSEGGFQPQHF. The CDR3, as DNA: TGTGCCAGCAGTGAAGGGGGATTTCAGCCCCAGCATTTT.

The chain has TRBV2 and TRBJ1-2; D unclear. CDR1 and CDR2 from the germline V gene are SNHLY and FYNNEI. The CDR3 is 12 residues long. Trimming stripped 3 bases from V and 8 bases from J, with 10 bases between. CDR3 sequence: CASSETDWGYTF. CDR3 DNA sequence: TGTGCCAGCAGTGAGACGGATTGGGGCTACACCTTC.

This clonotype was seen at least ten times. The CDR3 protein is CASRPETNSYEQYF. The CDR3 DNA sequence: TGTGCCAGCAGACCAGAGACAAACTCCTACGAGCAGTACTTC. V and J are TRBV7-9 and TRBJ2-7; D unclear. The CDR3 contains 14 residues. Trimming cost V 6 bases and J 0 bases, with 12 bases left between them. Germline CDR1 is SEHNR and CDR2 is FQNEAQ (reference sequence). The full variable domain, completed using reference TRBV7-9 and TRBJ2-7, is DTGVSQNPRHKITKRGQNVTFRCDPISEHNRLYWYRQTLGQGPEFLTYFQNEAQLEKSRLLSDRFSAERPKGSFSTLEIQRTEQGDSAMYLCASRPETNSYEQYFGPGTRLTVT.

V usage is TRBV29-1 and J usage is TRBJ1-1; 8 bases match TRBD1. Losses at the gene ends were 6 bases for V and 4 bases for J; bases not matched to a gene: 7. Per the germline V gene, CDR1 is SQVTM and CDR2 is ANQGSEA. The CDR3 spans 13 residues. The DNA for the CDR3 is TGCAGCGTAAAGACAGGGGTGCGCACTGAAGCTTTCTTT. It yields the protein CSVKTGVRTEAFF. Variable domain in full (rest from reference TRBV29-1 and TRBJ1-1): SAVISQKPSRDICQRGTSLTIQCQVDSQVTMMFWYRQQPGQSLTLIATANQGSEATYESGFVIDKFPISRPNLTFSTLTVSNMSPEDSSIYLCSVKTGVRTEAFFGQGTRLTVV.